This entry lists 14 T cell receptor beta chains sequenced from one sample in a study of T cells in Graves' hyperthyroidism and ophthalmopathy. TCR beta CDR3 region amplification was performed from RNA transcripts. The HTBI set primed first-round TCR CDR3 RT-PCR. In TCRdb, the multiplex PCR reads were re-called with MiXCR into one record per CDR3 protein. The table includes about 570,000 distinct CDR3 sequences, 12% to 15% detected once. The sequenced sample was blood. The receptors shown here come from a woman aged 40 to 55 with Graves' hyperthyroidism.

This clonotype was detected only a few times. This chain joins TRBV12-3 or TRBV12-4 and TRBJ2-1, with a tentative D call TRBD1 (5 bases). This CDR3 has 12 amino acids. V was pared by 6 bases and J by 12 bases, with 15 bases between. CDR3 nucleotide sequence: TGTGCCAGCAGGAAACCCCTAGGGGTGCAGTTCTTC. Amino acids: CASRKPLGVQFF.

This chain connects TRBV7-9 to TRBJ2-5, with a tentative D call TRBD2 (7 bases). The V and J ends lost 5 bases and 5 bases respectively, with 15 bases between them. Germline CDR1 SEHNR, CDR2 FQNEAQ (reference sequence). The CDR3 runs to 14 residues. The CDR3 is CASSRGAGEETQYF. For the CDR3, the DNA is TGTGCCAGCAGCCGGGGGGCGGGAGAGGAGACCCAGTACTTC.

The sample holds many counts of this clonotype. The gene calls are TRBV5-1 and TRBJ1-1; D not certain. The CDR3 extends over 16 amino acids. The V gene's germline CDR1 is SGHRS and CDR2 YFSETQ. Trimming shortened V by 0 bases and J by 3 bases, and 15 bases separated the two germline ends. CDR3 in amino acids: CASSLGGPERYTEAFF. The CDR3 DNA reads TGCGCCAGCAGCTTGGGAGGACCCGAAAGATACACTGAAGCTTTCTTT.

This clonotype was picked up a small number of times. The chain is built from TRBV28 and TRBJ1-5; D unresolved. The germline CDR1 and CDR2 sequences are MDHEN and SYDVKM. V was cut by 5 bases and J by 7 bases, with 6 bases left in between. There are 11 residues in the CDR3. The CDR3 DNA reads TGTGCCAGCAGTAATCCGCAGCCCCAGCATTTT. Translating it yields CASSNPQPQHF.

This clonotype was seen repeatedly, ten times or more. The chain employs TRBV5-1 and TRBJ2-2, with D perhaps TRBD1 (6 bases). V was trimmed by 6 bases and J by 1 base, leaving 16 bases between them. The CDR3 runs to 16 residues. CDR1 and CDR2 from the germline V gene are SGHRS and YFSETQ. The CDR3 bases are TGCGCCAGCAACCCGACCACAGGGATGAACACCGGGGAGCTGTTTTTT. As protein: CASNPTTGMNTGELFF.

In its sample, this clonotype was seen many times. The rearrangement joins TRBV10-2 to TRBJ2-5; 7 bases align to TRBD2. Trimming removed 7 bases from V and 5 bases from J; junction bases left unmatched: 10. Germline V gene sequence: CDR1 WSHSY, CDR2 SAAADI. The length of the CDR3 is 14 residues. The CDR3 here is CASTRTRLTETQYF. The CDR3 nucleotides are TGCGCCAGCACTCGGACTAGACTTACGGAGACCCAGTACTTC.

The chain couples TRBV19 to TRBJ1-5; possible D gene TRBD1, 6 bases. Germline V gene sequence: CDR1 LNHDA, CDR2 SQIVND (reference sequence). This CDR3 is built from 13 residues. The V end was cut by 11 bases, the J end by 4 bases, with 15 bases between. The CDR3: CAGQQGPNQPQHF. CDR3 nucleotide sequence: TGTGCCGGCCAACAGGGACCAAATCAGCCCCAGCATTTT.

This clonotype was detected only a few times. This chain connects TRBV4-1 to TRBJ1-1, with D tentatively TRBD1 (5 bases). The germline CDR1 and CDR2 sequences are MGHRA and YSYEKL. Trimming removed 1 base at V and 2 bases at J, with 8 bases between. This CDR3 has 14 residues. The CDR3 reads CASSQAGDNTEAFF. The CDR3 region has the DNA TGCGCCAGCAGCCAAGCGGGGGACAACACTGAAGCTTTCTTT.

This clonotype was seen at least ten times. The V call is TRBV7-2, the J call TRBJ2-1, with D possibly matching TRBD2 (6 bases). With 6 bases removed from V and 0 bases from J, the gap between germline ends came to 12 bases. Germline V CDR1 and CDR2: SGHTA, FQGNSA. CDR3 length: 15 amino acids. In nucleotides, the CDR3 is TGTGCCAGCAGGAAGCCGGGAGTCTCCTACAATGAGCAGTTCTTC. Its protein product is CASRKPGVSYNEQFF.

This clonotype occurred many times. This rearrangement joins TRBV20-1 to TRBJ1-1; weak D call: TRBD1 (6 bases). CDR1 DFQATT and CDR2 SNEGSKA come from the germline V gene (reference sequence). V was trimmed by 0 bases and J by 0 bases, leaving 14 bases between them. The CDR3 runs to 16 residues. CDR3 sequence (DNA): TGCAGTGCTAGAGAGCCGAACAGGGTTTTGAACACTGAAGCTTTCTTT. Translation gives CSAREPNRVLNTEAFF.

This clonotype was found many times. This chain links TRBV28 with TRBJ1-2; 8 bases fit TRBD1. The CDR3 is 15 amino acids. Germline-derived CDR1 and CDR2 are MDHEN and SYDVKM. V trimming: 5 bases; J trimming: 6 bases; junction bases outside the gene matches: 11. CDR3 region: CASSGGMTGEDGYTF. The DNA for the CDR3 is TGTGCCAGCAGTGGAGGAATGACAGGGGAAGATGGCTACACCTTC.

The table lists this clonotype with many counts. This chain joins TRBV30 and TRBJ1-2; D not certain. V lost 0 bases and J lost 0, with 11 bases in between. The length of the CDR3 is 15 residues. The germline CDR1 and CDR2 sequences are GTSNPN and SVGIG (reference sequence). The DNA of the CDR3 is TGTGCCTGGAGTGTACGGTACAGACCTAACTATGGCTACACCTTC. Protein sequence: CAWSVRYRPNYGYTF.

A word on this clonotype: Just one base apart from a much larger clone, this may be a read error. This chain joins TRBV24-1 and TRBJ1-1, with D possibly TRBD1 on 6 matching bases. Per the germline V gene, CDR1 is KGHDR and CDR2 is SFDVKD. V lost 4 bases to trimming and J lost 4 bases, with 12 bases between them. The CDR3 has 14 amino acids. The CDR3 is CATSERGASTEAFF. In DNA, the CDR3 is TGTGCCACCAGTGAGCGGGGGGCCAGCACTGAAGCTTTCTTT.

This CDR3 reads CASSPRGGLKDTQYF. DNA for the CDR3: TGTGCCAGTAGTCCACGGGGGGGCTTGAAAGATACGCAGTATTTT. The chain is built from TRBV19 and TRBJ2-3; TRBD2 matches at 8 bases. This CDR3 comprises 15 residues. V gave up 5 bases and J gave up 5 bases; unmatched junction bases: 9. Germline-derived CDR1 and CDR2 are LNHDA and SQIVND (reference sequence).